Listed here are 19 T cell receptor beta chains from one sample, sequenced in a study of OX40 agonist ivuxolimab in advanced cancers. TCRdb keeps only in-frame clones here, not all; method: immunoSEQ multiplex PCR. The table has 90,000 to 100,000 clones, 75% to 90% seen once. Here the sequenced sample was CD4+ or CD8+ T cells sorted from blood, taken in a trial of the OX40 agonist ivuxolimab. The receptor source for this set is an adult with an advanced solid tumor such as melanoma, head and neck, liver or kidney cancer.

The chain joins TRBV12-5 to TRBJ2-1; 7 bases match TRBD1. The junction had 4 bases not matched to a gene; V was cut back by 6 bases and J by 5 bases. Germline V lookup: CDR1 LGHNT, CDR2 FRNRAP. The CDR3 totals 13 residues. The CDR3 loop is CASGLDRDNEQFF. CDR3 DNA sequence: TGTGCTAGTGGCCTCGACAGGGACAATGAGCAGTTCTTC. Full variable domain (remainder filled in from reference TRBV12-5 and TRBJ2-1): DARVTQTPRHKVTEMGQEVTMRCQPILGHNTVFWYRQTMMQGLELLAYFRNRAPLDDSGMPKDRFSAEMPDATLATLKIQPSEPRDSAVYFCASGLDRDNEQFFGPGTRLTVL.

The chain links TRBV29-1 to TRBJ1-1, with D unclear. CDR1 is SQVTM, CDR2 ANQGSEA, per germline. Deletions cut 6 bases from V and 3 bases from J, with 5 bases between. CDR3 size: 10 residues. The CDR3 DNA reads TGCAGCGTCCTTTACACTGAAGCTTTCTTT. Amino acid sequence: CSVLYTEAFF.

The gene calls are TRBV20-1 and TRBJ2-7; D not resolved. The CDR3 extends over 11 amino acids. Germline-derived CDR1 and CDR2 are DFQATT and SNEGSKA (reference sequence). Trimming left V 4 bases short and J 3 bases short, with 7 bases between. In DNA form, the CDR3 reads TGCAGTGCTAACAGATACTACGAGCAGTACTTC. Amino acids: CSANRYYEQYF.

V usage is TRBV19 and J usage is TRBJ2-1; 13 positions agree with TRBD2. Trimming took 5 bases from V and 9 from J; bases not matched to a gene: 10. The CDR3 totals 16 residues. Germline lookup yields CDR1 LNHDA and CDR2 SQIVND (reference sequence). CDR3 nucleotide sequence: TGTGCCAGTAGTTCCGCGGGACTAGCGGGGACTGTTGAGCAGTTCTTC. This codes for CASSSAGLAGTVEQFF.

In nucleotides, the CDR3 is TGCGCCAGCAGCCCAGGGGGCTGGGGCGCTGAAGCTTTCTTT. Translating gives CASSPGGWGAEAFF. J is TRBJ1-1 and V is TRBV5-1, with 8 bases lining up with TRBD1. Germline V gene sequence: CDR1 SGHRS, CDR2 YFSETQ. This CDR3 region has 14 residues. V was clipped by 4 bases and J by 6 bases; unmatched bases: 8.

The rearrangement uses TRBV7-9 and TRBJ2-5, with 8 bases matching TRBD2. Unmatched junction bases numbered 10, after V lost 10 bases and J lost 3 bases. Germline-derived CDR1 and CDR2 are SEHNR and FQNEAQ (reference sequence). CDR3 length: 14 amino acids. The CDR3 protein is CATSLLAEKETQYF. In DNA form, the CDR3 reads TGTGCCACTTCCCTACTAGCGGAAAAAGAGACCCAGTACTTC. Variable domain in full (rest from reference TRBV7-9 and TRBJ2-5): DTGVSQNPRHKITKRGQNVTFRCDPISEHNRLYWYRQTLGQGPEFLTYFQNEAQLEKSRLLSDRFSAERPKGSFSTLEIQRTEQGDSAMYLCATSLLAEKETQYFGPGTRLLVL.

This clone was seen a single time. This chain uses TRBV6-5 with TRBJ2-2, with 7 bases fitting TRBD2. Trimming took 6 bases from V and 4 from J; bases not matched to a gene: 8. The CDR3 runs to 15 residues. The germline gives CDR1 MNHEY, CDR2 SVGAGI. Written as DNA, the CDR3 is TGTGCCAGCAGAGGGGTCGCGGGAGTCACCGGGGAGCTGTTTTTT. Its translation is CASRGVAGVTGELFF.

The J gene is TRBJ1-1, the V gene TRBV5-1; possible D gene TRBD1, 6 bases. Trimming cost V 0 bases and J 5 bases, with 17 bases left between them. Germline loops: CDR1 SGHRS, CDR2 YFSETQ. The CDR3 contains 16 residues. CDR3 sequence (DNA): TGCGCCAGCAGCTTGGCCCCTATAGGGGGAAGGACTGAAGCTTTCTTT. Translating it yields CASSLAPIGGRTEAFF.

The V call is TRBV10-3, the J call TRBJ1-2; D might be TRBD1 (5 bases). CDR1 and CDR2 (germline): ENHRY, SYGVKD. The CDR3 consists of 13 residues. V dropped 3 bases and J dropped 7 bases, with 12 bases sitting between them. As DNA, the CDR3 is TGTGCCATCAGTGAAGCGCAGGGACGTGGCTACACCTTC. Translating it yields CAISEAQGRGYTF.

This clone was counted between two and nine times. The CDR3 loop is CASSLFPSPNYGYTF. CDR3 nucleotide sequence: TGTGCCAGCAGCTTATTCCCCAGCCCAAACTATGGCTACACCTTC. The chain links TRBV7-2 to TRBJ1-2; D remains unclear. V was cut by 2 bases and J by 2 bases, with 12 bases left in between. The CDR3 is 15 residues long. CDR1 and CDR2 from the germline V gene are SGHTA and FQGNSA.

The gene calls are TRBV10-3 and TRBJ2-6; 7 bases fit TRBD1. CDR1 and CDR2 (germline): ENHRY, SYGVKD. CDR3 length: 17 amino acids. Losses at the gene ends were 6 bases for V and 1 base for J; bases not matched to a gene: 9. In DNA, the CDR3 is TGTGCCATCAGAGACAGGGTAGGGGAATCTGGGGCCAACGTCCTGACTTTC. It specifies CAIRDRVGESGANVLTF.

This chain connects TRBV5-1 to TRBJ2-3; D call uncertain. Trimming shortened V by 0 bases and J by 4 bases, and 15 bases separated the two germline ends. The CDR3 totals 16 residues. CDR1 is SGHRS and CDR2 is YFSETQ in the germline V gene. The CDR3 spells CASSLEGRTTADTQYF. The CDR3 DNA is TGCGCCAGCAGCTTGGAAGGACGGACCACCGCAGATACGCAGTATTTT.

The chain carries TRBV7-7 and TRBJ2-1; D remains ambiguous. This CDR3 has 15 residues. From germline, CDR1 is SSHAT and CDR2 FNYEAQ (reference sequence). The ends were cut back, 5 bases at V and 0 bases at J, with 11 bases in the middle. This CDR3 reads CASSPSADSYNEQFF. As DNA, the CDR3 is TGTGCCAGCAGCCCCTCTGCTGACTCCTACAATGAGCAGTTCTTC.

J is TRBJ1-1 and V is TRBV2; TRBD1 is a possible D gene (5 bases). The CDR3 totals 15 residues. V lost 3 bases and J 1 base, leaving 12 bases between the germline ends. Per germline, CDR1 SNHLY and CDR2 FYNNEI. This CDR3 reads CASSEGGLRNTEAFF. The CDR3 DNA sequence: TGTGCCAGCAGTGAGGGGGGTCTCCGGAACACTGAAGCTTTCTTT. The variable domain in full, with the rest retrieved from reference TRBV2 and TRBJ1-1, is EPEVTQTPSHQVTQMGQEVILRCVPISNHLYFYWYRQILGQKVEFLVSFYNNEISEKSEIFDDQFSVERPDGSNFTLKIRSTKLEDSAMYFCASSEGGLRNTEAFFGQGTRLTVV.

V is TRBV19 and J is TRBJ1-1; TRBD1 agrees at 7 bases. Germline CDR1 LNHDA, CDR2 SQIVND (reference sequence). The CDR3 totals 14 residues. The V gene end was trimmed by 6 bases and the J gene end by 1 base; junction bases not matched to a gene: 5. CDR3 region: CASRTGQWNTEAFF. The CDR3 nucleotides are TGTGCCAGTAGGACAGGGCAATGGAACACTGAAGCTTTCTTT.

Here the CDR3 DNA reads TGTGCCATCAGTCCGGGGTCCTACGAGCAGTACGTC. Its translation is CAISPGSYEQYV. The chain uses TRBV10-3 and TRBJ2-7; D is possibly TRBD2 (5 bases). The CDR3 has 12 residues. Germline CDR1 and CDR2: ENHRY and SYGVKD. V lost 5 bases to trimming and J lost 1 base, with 6 bases between them.

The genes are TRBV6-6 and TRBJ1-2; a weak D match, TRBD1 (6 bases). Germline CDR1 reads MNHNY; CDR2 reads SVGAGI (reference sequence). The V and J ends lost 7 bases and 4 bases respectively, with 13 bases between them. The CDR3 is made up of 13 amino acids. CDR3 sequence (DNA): TGTGCCAGCACTTTCCCGGGGGCCTATGGCTACACCTTC. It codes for CASTFPGAYGYTF.

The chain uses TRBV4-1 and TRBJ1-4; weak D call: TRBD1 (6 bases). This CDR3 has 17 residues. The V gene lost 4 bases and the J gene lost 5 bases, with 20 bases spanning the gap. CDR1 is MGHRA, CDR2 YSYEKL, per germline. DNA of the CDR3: TGCGCCAGCAGCCGGGGGGGCTCTGAACGGAGGAATGAAAAACTGTTTTTT. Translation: CASSRGGSERRNEKLFF.

DNA for the CDR3: TGTGCCAGCAGCTTATTTAGCGGGAGTCTAGACACCGGGGAGCTGTTTTTT. This codes for CASSLFSGSLDTGELFF. This sequence joins TRBV7-3 and TRBJ2-2, with 9 positions matching TRBD2. V dropped 2 bases and J dropped 3; count of bases not matched to a gene: 7. CDR1 and CDR2 (germline): SGHTA, FQGTGA. The CDR3 is made up of 17 amino acids.